Following are 16 T cell receptor beta chains from one sample sequenced in a study of T cell repertoires in cytomegalovirus infection. MiXCR, run by TCRdb on the reads, gives a single entry per CDR3 protein. The sample records 310,000 or so distinct CDR3 sequences, around 25% being singletons. The sample comprised PBMCs. The receptors shown here come from a human donor in good health (CMV status not recorded). Some clones in this sample may be carry-over from other donors' samples.

The V and J genes are TRBV4-1 and TRBJ2-7; TRBD2 matches at 10 bases. CDR1 is MGHRA, CDR2 YSYEKL, per germline. Losses at the gene ends were 0 bases for V and 5 bases for J; bases not matched to a gene: 10. The CDR3 loop spans 17 amino acids. CDR3 in DNA: TGCGCCAGCAGCCAAGAGAGCGGGGCTAGCGGGAGCGACGAGCAGTACTTC. Its translation: CASSQESGASGSDEQYF.

This clonotype was observed a few times. V is TRBV11-2 and J is TRBJ2-5, with 9 bases lining up with TRBD1. The CDR3 is 15 residues long. Germline CDR1 reads SGHAT; CDR2 reads FQNNGV. J lost 5 bases, V lost 0 bases, and 4 bases had no gene match. Here the CDR3 reads CASSLEGTGRETQYF. Written as DNA, the CDR3 is TGTGCCAGCAGCTTAGAAGGGACAGGGAGGGAGACCCAGTACTTC.

On this clonotype: Because the CDR3's place on the DNA is in doubt, the DNA is left out and the CDR3 is given as listed by TCRdb. V gene TRBV2 combines with J gene TRBJ2-2; the table gives TRBD1 as D, unverified against the DNA. Ends included, the CDR3 has 16 residues. The germline gives CDR1 SNHLY, CDR2 FYNNEI. The chain's CDR3 is CASILGQGLDTGELFF.

The chain is built from TRBV6-2 or TRBV6-3 and TRBJ2-7; 13 bases are a match to TRBD2. V lost 3 bases to trimming and J lost 4 bases; unmatched junction nucleotides: 9. CDR3 length equals 17 residues. Germline V gene sequence: CDR1 MNHEY, CDR2 SVGEGT. CDR3 nucleotide sequence: TGTGCCAGCAGTTATCAAATGGGACTAGCGGGGTCGTACGAGCAGTACTTC. Amino acids: CASSYQMGLAGSYEQYF.

This clonotype was recorded many times. The chain is built from TRBV4-2 and TRBJ2-7; 11 bases fit TRBD2. V gave up 4 bases and J gave up 4 bases; unmatched junction bases: 9. The CDR3 sequence is 16 residues long. Germline CDR1 LGHNA, CDR2 YNFKEQ. CDR3 nucleotide sequence: TGTGCCAGCAGCCGCACTAGCGGGAGTTCGAGTTACGAGCAGTACTTC. It encodes CASSRTSGSSSYEQYF.

This clonotype appeared many times. CDR3 DNA sequence: TGTGCCAGCAGCTTAGAGGGGGGGACAGAATTTATACAAGAGACCCAGTACTTC. This codes for CASSLEGGTEFIQETQYF. V gene TRBV7-2 combines with J gene TRBJ2-5, with D perhaps assigned TRBD1 or TRBD2 (7 bases each). CDR1 is SGHTA, CDR2 FQGNSA, per germline. The V and J ends lost 1 base and 2 bases respectively, with 20 bases between them. CDR3 length: 18 amino acids.

This clonotype has ten or more counts. The chain couples TRBV27 to TRBJ2-3; 8 bases match TRBD1. The J segment lost 3 bases and the V segment lost 5 bases, leaving 7 bases of the junction unmatched. Germline V gene sequence: CDR1 MNHEY, CDR2 SMNVEV (reference sequence). This CDR3 contains 15 residues. In DNA form, the CDR3 reads TGTGCCAGCAGTCTCGACAGGGGAAGAACAGATACGCAGTATTTT. As protein: CASSLDRGRTDTQYF.

This clonotype was seen just once. This chain links TRBV20-1 with TRBJ1-1; 9 nucleotides match TRBD1. CDR1 DFQATT and CDR2 SNEGSKA come from the germline V gene (reference sequence). The CDR3 loop spans 14 amino acids. Trimming took 5 bases from V and 4 from J; bases not matched to a gene: 8. CDR3 nucleotides: TGCAGTGCTGGAAAACAGGGGGCTTTCACTGAAGCTTTCTTT. Translation: CSAGKQGAFTEAFF.

The chain couples TRBV24-1 to TRBJ1-2; tentative D call: TRBD1 (6 bases). The length of the CDR3 is 15 residues. CDR1 is KGHDR, CDR2 SFDVKD, per germline. Trimming pared 10 bases from V and 2 bases from J, leaving 19 bases between. The CDR3 DNA reads as TGTGCCACACAGGGTGGGAGTTATCGGAACTATGGCTACACCTTC. As protein: CATQGGSYRNYGYTF.

This clonotype was recorded many times. V gene TRBV7-2 combines with J gene TRBJ1-5; the D gene is possibly TRBD1 (5 bases). The germline gives CDR1 SGHTA, CDR2 FQGNSA. V lost 8 bases to trimming and J lost 4 bases, with 18 bases between them. This CDR3 comprises 15 residues. CDR3: CASVPSGGGNQPQHF. The DNA for the CDR3 is TGTGCCAGCGTACCTTCGGGCGGGGGGAATCAGCCCCAGCATTTT.

The genes are TRBV7-3 and TRBJ2-2; D possibly corresponds to TRBD1 (6 bases). CDR3 length equals 14 residues. V lost 2 bases to trimming and J lost 5 bases, with 9 bases between them. In germline, CDR1 is SGHTA, CDR2 FQGTGA. The CDR3 spells CASSLYQGTGELFF. The CDR3, as DNA: TGTGCCAGCAGCTTATACCAGGGGACCGGGGAGCTGTTTTTT.

This clonotype occurred a few times. The chain recombines TRBV7-2 with TRBJ2-7; 8 bases align to TRBD2. The V gene's germline CDR1 is SGHTA and CDR2 FQGNSA. Trimming cost V 5 bases and J 4 bases; bases outside gene matches: 7. The CDR3 totals 14 residues. In nucleotides, the CDR3 is TGTGCCAGCAGCCCGGGGGGGTCCTTTTACGAGCAGTACTTC. Residues: CASSPGGSFYEQYF.

This clonotype was seen a handful of times. The V and J genes are TRBV7-3 and TRBJ2-7; D might be TRBD1 (6 bases). This CDR3 is 15 amino acids long. V was cut by 6 bases and J by 2 bases, with 17 bases left in between. Germline lookup yields CDR1 SGHTA and CDR2 FQGTGA. CDR3 sequence: CASRRSGTNTYEQYF. For the CDR3, the DNA is TGTGCCAGCAGGCGCTCCGGGACAAATACCTACGAGCAGTACTTC.

The chain uses TRBV28 and TRBJ2-7; 7 bases are a match to TRBD1. Germline assignment: CDR1 MDHEN and CDR2 SYDVKM. The CDR3 contains 15 residues. V lost 8 bases and J lost 5; bases outside the gene matches: 15. The DNA for the CDR3 is TGTGCCAGCGATCCCAGAGGGGGCGAGGTCGACGAGCAGTACTTC. Its translation is CASDPRGGEVDEQYF.

This clonotype was counted many times. The chain recombines TRBV11-2 with TRBJ1-4; 9 bases are a match to TRBD1. Germline values: CDR1 SGHAT, CDR2 FQNNGV. Trimming removed 5 bases from V and 6 bases from J; junction bases left unmatched: 7. The CDR3 consists of 15 residues. CDR3 region: CASSGGQGRYEKLFF. CDR3 nucleotide sequence: TGTGCCAGCAGCGGAGGACAGGGGCGTTATGAAAAACTGTTTTTT.

With regard to this clonotype: This may stem from a read error, because a much larger clone lies one nucleotide away. This chain links TRBV28 with TRBJ2-2, with D unclear. Germline V gene data show CDR1 as MDHEN and CDR2 as SYDVKM. The CDR3 extends over 17 amino acids. Trimming removed 2 bases from V and 4 bases from J, with 17 bases in between. The CDR3 spells CASSLVRSFLGTGELFF. CDR3 sequence (DNA): TGTGCCAGCAGTTTAGTCAGAAGCTTTCTGGGCACCGGGGAGCTGTTTTTT. Filled out from reference TRBV28 and TRBJ2-2, the complete variable domain reads DVKVTQSSRYLVKRTGEKVFLECVQDMDHENMFWYRQDPGLGLRLIYFSYDVKMKEKGDIPEGYSVSREKKERFSLILESASTNQTSMYLCASSLVRSFLGTGELFFGEGSRLTVL.